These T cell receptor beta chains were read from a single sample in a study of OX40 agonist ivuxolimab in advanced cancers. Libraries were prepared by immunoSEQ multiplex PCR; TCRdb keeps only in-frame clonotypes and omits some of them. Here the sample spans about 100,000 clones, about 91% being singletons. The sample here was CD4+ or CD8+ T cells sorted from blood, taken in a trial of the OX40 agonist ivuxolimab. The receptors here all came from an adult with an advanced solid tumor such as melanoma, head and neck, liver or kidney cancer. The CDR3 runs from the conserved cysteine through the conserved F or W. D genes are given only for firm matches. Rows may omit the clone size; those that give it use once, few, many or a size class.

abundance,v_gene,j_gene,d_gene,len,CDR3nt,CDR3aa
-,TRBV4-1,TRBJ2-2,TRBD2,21,TGCGCCAGCAGCCCAAGGTGGGTGATGAGCGGGAGGGCCGGGAACACCGGGGAGCTGTTTTTT,CASSPRWVMSGRAGNTGELFF
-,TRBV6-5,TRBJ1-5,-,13,TGTGCCAGCAGTTACTCGCCAAATCAGCCCCAGCATTTT,CASSYSPNQPQHF
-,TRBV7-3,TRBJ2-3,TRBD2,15,TGTGCCAGCAGCTTGGCGGGAGGGCCCACAGATACGCAGTATTTT,CASSLAGGPTDTQYF
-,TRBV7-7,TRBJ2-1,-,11,TGTGCTGTGGGGTCGGGCAATGAGCAGTTCTTC,CAVGSGNEQFF
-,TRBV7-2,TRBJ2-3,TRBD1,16,TGTGCCAGCAGCTTCAGGTCGCCAGGGGGAATGGATACGCAGTATTTT,CASSFRSPGGMDTQYF
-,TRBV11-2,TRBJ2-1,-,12,TGTGCCAGCAGCACCCCTAGCACCCAGCAGTTCTTC,CASSTPSTQQFF
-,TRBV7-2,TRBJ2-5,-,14,TGTGCCAGCAGTCGAGGTGGGTCCTGGAGGGCCCAGTACTTC,CASSRGGSWRAQYF
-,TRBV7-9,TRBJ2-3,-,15,TGTGCCAGCAGCTTATGGACCGGCAGGACAGATACGCAGTATTTT,CASSLWTGRTDTQYF
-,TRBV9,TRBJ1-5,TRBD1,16,TGTGCCAGCAGCCCCGGACAGGGATCGGCCAATCAGCCCCAGCATTTT,CASSPGQGSANQPQHF
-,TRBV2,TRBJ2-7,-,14,TGTGCCAGCAGTGAATGGGGGGCTTCCTACGAGCAGTACTTC,CASSEWGASYEQYF
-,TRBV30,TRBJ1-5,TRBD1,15,TGTGCCTGGAGTGCCGGGACAGGTTTCAATCAGCCCCAGCATTTT,CAWSAGTGFNQPQHF
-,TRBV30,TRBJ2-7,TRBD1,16,TGTGCCTGGAGTGCTCACCCGGGACAGGGCGTTATCGAGCAGTACTTC,CAWSAHPGQGVIEQYF
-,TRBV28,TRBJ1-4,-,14,TGTGCCAGCAGTCCCGCCGGCGGGGGCGAAAAACTGTTTTTT,CASSPAGGGEKLFF
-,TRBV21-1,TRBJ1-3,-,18,TGTGCCAGCAGCAAAAAGAGGCAGGGGGCTTTATGTGGAAACACCATATATTTT,CASSKKRQGALCGNTIYF
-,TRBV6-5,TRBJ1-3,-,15,TGTGCCAGCAGTTACTCGCCTCAGGGAGGAAACACCATATATTTT,CASSYSPQGGNTIYF
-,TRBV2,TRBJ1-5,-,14,TGTGCCAGCAAGTTGCAGGTGAACAATCAGCCCCAGCATTTT,CASKLQVNNQPQHF
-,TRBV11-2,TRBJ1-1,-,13,TGTGCCAGCAGCTCGCGACGGAACACTGAAGCTTTCTTT,CASSSRRNTEAFF
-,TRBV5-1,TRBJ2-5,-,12,TGCGCCAGCTCAGATCCCGGAGAGACCCAGTACTTC,CASSDPGETQYF
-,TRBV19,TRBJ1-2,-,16,TGTGCCAGTAGTATAGAGGTACAGGGTAGGGATTCTGGCTACACCTTC,CASSIEVQGRDSGYTF
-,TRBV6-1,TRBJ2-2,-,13,TGTGCCAGCAGTGAAGCTTGGACCGGGGAGCTGTTTTTT,CASSEAWTGELFF
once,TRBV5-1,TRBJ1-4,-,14,TGCGCCAGCAGCTTGACAGCTAGTAATGAAAAACTGTTTTTT,CASSLTASNEKLFF
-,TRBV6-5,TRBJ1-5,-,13,TGTGCCAGCAGTTACTCTGCTTATCAGCCCCAGCATTTT,CASSYSAYQPQHF
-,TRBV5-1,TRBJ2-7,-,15,TGCGCCAGCAGTGGGGACGTAGGTTACCCCTACGAGCAGTACTTC,CASSGDVGYPYEQYF
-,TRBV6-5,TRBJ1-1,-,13,TGTGCCAGCAGTTACGAAGCCCGCGCTGAAGCTTTCTTT,CASSYEARAEAFF
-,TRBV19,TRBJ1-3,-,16,TGTGCCAGTAGTATGTCGGGAGCAGGCGGTGGAAACACCATATATTTT,CASSMSGAGGGNTIYF
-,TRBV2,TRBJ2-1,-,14,TGTGCCAGCAGTGGAGAGGTTAGAGACAATGAGCAGTTCTTC,CASSGEVRDNEQFF
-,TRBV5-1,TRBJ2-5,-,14,TGCGCCAGCAAGCACAGGGTCCTTCAAGAGACCCAGTACTTC,CASKHRVLQETQYF
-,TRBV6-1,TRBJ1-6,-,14,TGTGCCAGCAGCCCTGACGTCGGGGGGTCACCCCTCCACTTT,CASSPDVGGSPLHF
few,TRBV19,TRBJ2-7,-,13,TGTGCCAGTAGTACTGGAAGCTCCTACGAGCAGTACTTC,CASSTGSSYEQYF
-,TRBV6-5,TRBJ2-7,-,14,TGTGCCAGCACCAATGACAGGAGCTCCTACGAGCAGTACTTC,CASTNDRSSYEQYF
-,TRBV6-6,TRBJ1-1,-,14,TGTGCCAGCAGCGGGGGTCAAACTCTTTTTGAAGCTTTCTTT,CASSGGQTLFEAFF
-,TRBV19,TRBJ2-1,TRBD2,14,TGTGCCAGTAGTAAAACTAGCGGGAGGTACGAGCAGTTCTTC,CASSKTSGRYEQFF
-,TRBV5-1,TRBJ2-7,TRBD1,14,TGCGCCAGCAGCCGGGACAGGGTTGCCTACGAGCAGTACTTC,CASSRDRVAYEQYF
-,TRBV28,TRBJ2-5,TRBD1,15,TGTGCCAGCAGTTTGGGACAGGGGTTTAGGGAGACCCAGTACTTC,CASSLGQGFRETQYF
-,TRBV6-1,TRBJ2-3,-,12,TGTGCCAGCAGTGAAACCTGGGATACGCAGTATTTT,CASSETWDTQYF
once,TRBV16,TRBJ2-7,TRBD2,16,TGTGCCAGCAGCCAAGCGTGGGTAAGCGGGAGTAACGAGCAGTACTTC,CASSQAWVSGSNEQYF
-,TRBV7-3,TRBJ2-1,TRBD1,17,TGTGCCAGCAGCAAAGAATCCAGGGGACAGGGTCGCAATGAGCAGTTCTTC,CASSKESRGQGRNEQFF
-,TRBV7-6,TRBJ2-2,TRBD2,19,TGTGCCAGCAGCTTAGTATTACTAGCGGGAATTAATCCCACCGGGGAGCTGTTTTTT,CASSLVLLAGINPTGELFF
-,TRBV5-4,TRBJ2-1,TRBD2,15,TGTGCCAGCAACTTAGCGGGGGGAGACTACAATGAGCAGTTCTTC,CASNLAGGDYNEQFF
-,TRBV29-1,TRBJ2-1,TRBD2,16,TGCAGCGTCGCGACTAGCGGGAGGACTCAATACAATGAGCAGTTCTTC,CSVATSGRTQYNEQFF
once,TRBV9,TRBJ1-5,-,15,TGTGCCAGCAGCCCTCAGGGTGGAAGCAATCAGCCCCAGCATTTT,CASSPQGGSNQPQHF
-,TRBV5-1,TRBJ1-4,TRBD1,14,TGCGCCAGCAGCTTGGGACAGGGAAATGAAAAACTGTTTTTT,CASSLGQGNEKLFF
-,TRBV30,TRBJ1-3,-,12,TGTGCCTTGACAGTCTCTGGAAACACCATATATTTT,CALTVSGNTIYF
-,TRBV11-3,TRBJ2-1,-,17,TGTGCCAGCAGCTTAGTTACTAGCTCAGGCTCCTACAATGAGCAGTTCTTC,CASSLVTSSGSYNEQFF
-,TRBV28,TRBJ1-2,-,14,TGTGCCAGCAGTTACAGGGTATTGAGCTATGGCTACACCTTC,CASSYRVLSYGYTF
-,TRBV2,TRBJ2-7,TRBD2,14,TGTGCCAGCAGTCTACGGACTAGCGGAGGAGTGCAGTACTTC,CASSLRTSGGVQYF
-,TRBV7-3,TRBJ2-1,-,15,TGTGCCAGCAGCTTACGGAGTAGCTCCTACAATGAGCAGTTCTTC,CASSLRSSSYNEQFF
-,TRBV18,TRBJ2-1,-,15,TGTGCCAGCTCGCCCACCATATTTAATGGGAATGAGCAGTTCTTC,CASSPTIFNGNEQFF
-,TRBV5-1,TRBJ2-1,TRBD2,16,TGCGCCAGCAGCTTGGTAACTAGCGGGAGATGGGATGAGCAGTTCTTC,CASSLVTSGRWDEQFF
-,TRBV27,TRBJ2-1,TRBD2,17,TGTGCCAGCAGTGGCGGGACTAGCGGGAGGAGCTACAATGAGCAGTTCTTC,CASSGGTSGRSYNEQFF
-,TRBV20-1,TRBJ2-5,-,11,TGCAGTGCACGAATCCAAGAGACCCAGTACTTC,CSARIQETQYF